The sequence of this T cell receptor beta chain was determined in a study of T cell changes during pregnancy in multiple sclerosis. TCRdb's copy holds only in-frame clones and misses some; the assay was immunoSEQ multiplex PCR. The data contain tens of thousands of clones, about nine tenths of them seen just once; the ten biggest clones take up about 10%. This CDR3 has 15 residues. Trimming cost V 10 bases and J 7 bases, with 23 bases left between them. Germline CDR1 is SNHLY and CDR2 is FYNNEI. Sample: CD8+ T cells from peripheral blood mononuclear cells, taken before pregnancy. This sequence originates from a female donor with multiple sclerosis, enrolled in a pregnancy study. The V gene is TRBV2, the J gene TRBJ2-1; D is perhaps TRBD1 (5 bases). CDR3 loop: CATPGPTSMVNEQFF. The CDR3 nucleotides are TGTGCCACTCCAGGGCCTACCTCTATGGTAAATGAGCAGTTCTTC. Full variable domain (remainder filled in from reference TRBV2 and TRBJ2-1): EPEVTQTPSHQVTQMGQEVILRCVPISNHLYFYWYRQILGQKVEFLVSFYNNEISEKSEIFDDQFSVERPDGSNFTLKIRSTKLEDSAMYFCATPGPTSMVNEQFFGPGTRLTVL.